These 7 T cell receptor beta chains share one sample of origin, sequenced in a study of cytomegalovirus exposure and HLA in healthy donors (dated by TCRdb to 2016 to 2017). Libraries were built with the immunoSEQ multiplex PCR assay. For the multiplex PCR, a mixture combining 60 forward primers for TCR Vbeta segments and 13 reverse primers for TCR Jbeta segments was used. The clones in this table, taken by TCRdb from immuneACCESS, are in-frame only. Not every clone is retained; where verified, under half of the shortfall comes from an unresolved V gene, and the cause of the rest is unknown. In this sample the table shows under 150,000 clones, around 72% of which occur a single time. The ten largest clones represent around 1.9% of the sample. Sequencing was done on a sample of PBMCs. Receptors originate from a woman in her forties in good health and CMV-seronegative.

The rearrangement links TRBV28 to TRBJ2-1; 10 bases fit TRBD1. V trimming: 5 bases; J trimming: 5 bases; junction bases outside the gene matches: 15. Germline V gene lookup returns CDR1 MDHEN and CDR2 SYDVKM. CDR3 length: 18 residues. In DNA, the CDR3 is TGTGCCAGCAGTCTAAGTAGAGGTGGGGACAGGGGAGACAATGAGCAGTTCTTC. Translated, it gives CASSLSRGGDRGDNEQFF.

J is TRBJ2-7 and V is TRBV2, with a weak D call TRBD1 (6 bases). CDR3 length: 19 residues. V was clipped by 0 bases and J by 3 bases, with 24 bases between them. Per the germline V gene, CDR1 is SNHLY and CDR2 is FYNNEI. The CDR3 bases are TGTGCCAGCAGTGAAGCGCTTTCGGCAGGGGAGTCGTGGGGCTACGAGCAGTACTTC. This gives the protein CASSEALSAGESWGYEQYF.

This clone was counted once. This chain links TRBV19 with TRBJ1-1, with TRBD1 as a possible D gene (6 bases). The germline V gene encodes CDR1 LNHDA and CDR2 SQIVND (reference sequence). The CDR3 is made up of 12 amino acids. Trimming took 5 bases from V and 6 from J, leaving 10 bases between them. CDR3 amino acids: CASSVNRAEAFF. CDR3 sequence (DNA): TGTGCCAGTAGTGTTAACAGGGCTGAAGCTTTCTTT. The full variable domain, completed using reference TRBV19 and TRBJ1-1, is DGGITQSPKYLFRKEGQNVTLSCEQNLNHDAMYWYRQDPGQGLRLIYYSQIVNDFQKGDIAEGYSVSREKKESFPLTVTSAQKNPTAFYLCASSVNRAEAFFGQGTRLTVV.

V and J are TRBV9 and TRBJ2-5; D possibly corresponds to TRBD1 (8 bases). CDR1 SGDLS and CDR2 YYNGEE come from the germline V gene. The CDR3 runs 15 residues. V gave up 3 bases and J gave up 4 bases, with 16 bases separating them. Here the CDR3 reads CASSASTGEGETQYF. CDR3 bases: TGTGCCAGCAGCGCCTCGACAGGGGAGGGAGAGACCCAGTACTTC. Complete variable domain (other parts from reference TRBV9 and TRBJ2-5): DSGVTQTPKHLITATGQRVTLRCSPRSGDLSVYWYQQSLDQGLQFLIQYYNGEERAKGNILERFSAQQFPDLHSELNLSSLELGDSALYFCASSASTGEGETQYFGPGTRLLVL.

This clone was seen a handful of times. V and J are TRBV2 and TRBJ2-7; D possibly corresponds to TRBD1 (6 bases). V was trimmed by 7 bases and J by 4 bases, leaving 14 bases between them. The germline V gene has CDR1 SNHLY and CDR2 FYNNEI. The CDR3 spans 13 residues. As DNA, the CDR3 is TGTGCCAGCATTAAACAGGGTGGGTACGAGCAGTACTTC. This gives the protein CASIKQGGYEQYF.

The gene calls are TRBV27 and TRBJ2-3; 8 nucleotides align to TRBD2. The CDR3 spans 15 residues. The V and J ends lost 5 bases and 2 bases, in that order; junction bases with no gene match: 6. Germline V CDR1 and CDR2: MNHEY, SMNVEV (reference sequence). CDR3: CASSPRGGNTDTQYF. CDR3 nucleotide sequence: TGTGCCAGCAGTCCTCGGGGGGGTAACACAGATACGCAGTATTTT.

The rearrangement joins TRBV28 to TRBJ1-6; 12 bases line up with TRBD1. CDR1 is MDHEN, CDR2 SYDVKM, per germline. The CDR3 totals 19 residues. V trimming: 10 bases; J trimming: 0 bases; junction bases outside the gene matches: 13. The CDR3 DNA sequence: TGTGCCACCTTCCCACTGGGACAGGGGGCGAGCTCCTATAATTCACCCCTCCACTTT. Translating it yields CATFPLGQGASSYNSPLHF. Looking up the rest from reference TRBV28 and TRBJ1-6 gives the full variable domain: DVKVTQSSRYLVKRTGEKVFLECVQDMDHENMFWYRQDPGLGLRLIYFSYDVKMKEKGDIPEGYSVSREKKERFSLILESASTNQTSMYLCATFPLGQGASSYNSPLHFGNGTRLTVT.